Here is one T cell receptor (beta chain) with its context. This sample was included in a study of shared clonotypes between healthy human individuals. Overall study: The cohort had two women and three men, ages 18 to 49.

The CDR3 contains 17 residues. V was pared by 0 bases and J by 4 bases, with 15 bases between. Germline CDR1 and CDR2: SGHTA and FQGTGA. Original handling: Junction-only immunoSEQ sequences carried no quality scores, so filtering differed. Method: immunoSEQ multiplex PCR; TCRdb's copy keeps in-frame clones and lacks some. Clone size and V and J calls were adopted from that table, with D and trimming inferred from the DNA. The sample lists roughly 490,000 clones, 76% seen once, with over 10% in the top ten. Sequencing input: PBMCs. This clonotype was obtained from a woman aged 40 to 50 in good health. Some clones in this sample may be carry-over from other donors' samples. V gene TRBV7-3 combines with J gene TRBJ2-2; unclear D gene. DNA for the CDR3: TGTGCCAGCAGCTTAACGATCGCTTCCGACGGCACCGGGGAGCTGTTTTTT. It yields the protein CASSLTIASDGTGELFF.